The sequence of this TCR beta chain was determined in a study of post-analysis software for immune sequencing data. Study background: Courses of disease covered relapsing-remitting, secondary progressive and progressive-relapsing multiple sclerosis. Study-wide results and limits: Strong co-clustering by F measure was evident for samples that had been prepared in the same batch. Significantly decreased normalized Chao1 diversity was recorded for multiple sclerosis patients relative to controls.

About this clonotype: The antigen is undetermined.

TCR beta libraries were prepared from cDNA with unique molecular identifiers. The authors obtained 500,000 or so cDNA molecules from roughly 1 to 10 million T cells. Using its own MiXCR run on the PCR reads, TCRdb lists one record per CDR3 protein. This sample has roughly 400,000 distinct CDR3 sequences, with about 40% found just once. The TCR originated in a girl aged 2-15 years with multiple sclerosis. Sequenced input: blood.

For the CDR3, the DNA is TGCGCCAGCAGCTTGGAATACATCACAGATACGCAGTATTTT. It encodes CASSLEYITDTQYF. The gene calls are TRBV5-1 and TRBJ2-3; D gene ambiguous. The CDR3 runs 14 residues. Trimming pared 0 bases from V and 2 bases from J, leaving 7 bases between. In germline, CDR1 is SGHRS, CDR2 YFSETQ.